This T cell receptor (beta chain) emerged from a study of a mutant IDH1 vaccine in newly diagnosed glioma. Generated by immunoSEQ multiplex PCR, the TCRdb table keeps only in-frame clones and is missing some. This sample has tens of thousands of clones, with about 86% found just once. The V and J ends lost 10 bases and 5 bases respectively, with 21 bases between them. Per the germline V gene, CDR1 is PRHDT and CDR2 is FYEKMQ (reference sequence). CDR3 length equals 15 residues. Time point defined: baseline, week 1 (first vaccination visit). Treatment given: pre-vaccination baseline after standard-of-care therapy. Each of the donors came in with new WHO grade 3 or 4 astrocytomas that were IDH1-mutant and ATRX-lost.

Sequenced material: PBMCs, taken from a glioma patient treated with radiotherapy, temozolomide or both. The TCR comes from a man aged 30 to 39 with glioma. J is TRBJ2-1 and V is TRBV13; a possible D gene is TRBD2 (5 bases). The CDR3 DNA is TGTGCCACCTCACGGGGAATCTTATGGGACAATGAGCAGTTCTTC. Translating it yields CATSRGILWDNEQFF.